This entry is about one TCR beta chain. The data originate from a study of T cell changes during pregnancy in multiple sclerosis. Only in-frame clones appear in the TCRdb table, and some are missing; sequencing was by immunoSEQ multiplex PCR. The sample consists of tens of thousands of clones, approximately 92% of them appearing once. The CDR3 spans 17 residues. Germline lookup yields CDR1 SGDLS and CDR2 YYNGEE. V was pared by 2 bases and J by 0 bases, with 18 bases between. This clonotype was sampled from a female donor with multiple sclerosis, enrolled in a pregnancy study. This specimen was CD4+ T cells from peripheral blood mononuclear cells, taken in the third trimester of pregnancy. V and J are TRBV9 and TRBJ2-7, with a weak D call TRBD1 (6 bases). This CDR3 is CASSVRVGARHSYEQYF. The CDR3 region has the DNA TGTGCCAGCAGCGTTCGGGTGGGGGCACGTCACTCCTACGAGCAGTACTTC. The whole variable domain, remainder taken from reference TRBV9 and TRBJ2-7, is DSGVTQTPKHLITATGQRVTLRCSPRSGDLSVYWYQQSLDQGLQFLIQYYNGEERAKGNILERFSAQQFPDLHSELNLSSLELGDSALYFCASSVRVGARHSYEQYFGPGTRLTVT.